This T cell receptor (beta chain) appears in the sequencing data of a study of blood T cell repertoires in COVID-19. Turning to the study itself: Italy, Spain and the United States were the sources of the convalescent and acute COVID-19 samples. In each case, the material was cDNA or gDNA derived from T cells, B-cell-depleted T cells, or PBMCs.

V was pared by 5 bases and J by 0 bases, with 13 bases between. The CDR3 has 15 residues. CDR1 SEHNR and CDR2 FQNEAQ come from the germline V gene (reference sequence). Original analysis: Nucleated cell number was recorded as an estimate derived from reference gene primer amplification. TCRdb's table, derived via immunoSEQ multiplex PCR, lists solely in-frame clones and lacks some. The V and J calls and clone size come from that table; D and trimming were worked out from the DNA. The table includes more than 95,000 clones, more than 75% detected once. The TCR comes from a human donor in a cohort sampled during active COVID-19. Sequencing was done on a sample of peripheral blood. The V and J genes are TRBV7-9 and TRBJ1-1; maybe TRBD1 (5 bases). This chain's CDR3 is CASSHVDRVNTEAFF. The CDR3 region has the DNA TGTGCCAGCAGCCACGTCGACAGAGTGAACACTGAAGCTTTCTTT.